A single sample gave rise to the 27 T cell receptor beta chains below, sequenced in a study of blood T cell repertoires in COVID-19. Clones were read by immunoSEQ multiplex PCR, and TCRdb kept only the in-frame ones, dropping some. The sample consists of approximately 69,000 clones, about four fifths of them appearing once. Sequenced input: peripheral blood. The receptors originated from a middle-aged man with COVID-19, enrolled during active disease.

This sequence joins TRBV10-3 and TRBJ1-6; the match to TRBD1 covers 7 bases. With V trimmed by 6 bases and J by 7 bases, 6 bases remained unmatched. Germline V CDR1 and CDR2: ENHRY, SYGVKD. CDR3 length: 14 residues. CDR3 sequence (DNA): TGTGCCATCAGGCCGGGACAGCAAAATTCACCCCTCCACTTT. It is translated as CAIRPGQQNSPLHF.

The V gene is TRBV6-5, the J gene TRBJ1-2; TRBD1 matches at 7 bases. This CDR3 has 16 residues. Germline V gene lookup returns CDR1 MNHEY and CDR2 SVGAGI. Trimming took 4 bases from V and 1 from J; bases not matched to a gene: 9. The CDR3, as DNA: TGTGCCAGCAGTTCTACAGGGGAAGTGGGTAACTATGGCTACACCTTC. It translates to CASSSTGEVGNYGYTF.

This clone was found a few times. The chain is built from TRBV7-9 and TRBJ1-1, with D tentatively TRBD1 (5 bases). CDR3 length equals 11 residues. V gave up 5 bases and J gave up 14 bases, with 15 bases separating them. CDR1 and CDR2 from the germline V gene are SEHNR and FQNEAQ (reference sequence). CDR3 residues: CASSLWAGLFF. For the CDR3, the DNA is TGTGCCAGCAGCCTTTGGGCGGGACTCTTCTTT.

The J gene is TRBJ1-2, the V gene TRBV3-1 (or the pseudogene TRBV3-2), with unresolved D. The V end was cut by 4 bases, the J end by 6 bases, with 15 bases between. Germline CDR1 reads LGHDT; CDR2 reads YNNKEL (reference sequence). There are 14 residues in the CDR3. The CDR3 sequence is CASSLREGQNGYTF. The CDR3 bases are TGTGCCAGCAGCCTGAGAGAGGGTCAGAATGGCTACACCTTC.

The CDR3 is CASSESVNNEQFF. In DNA form, the CDR3 reads TGCGCCAGCAGCGAATCGGTTAACAATGAGCAGTTCTTC. The chain carries TRBV5-1 and TRBJ2-1; D gene unclear. Trimming took off 4 bases at V and 5 bases at J, with 10 bases between the two ends. CDR3 length: 13 amino acids. Germline V gene lookup returns CDR1 SGHRS and CDR2 YFSETQ.

DNA for the CDR3: TGTGCCAGCAGCCAGGGACAGGGCAATGAGCAGTTCTTC. It is translated as CASSQGQGNEQFF. The V gene is TRBV11-3, the J gene TRBJ2-1; 9 bases are a match to TRBD1. Trimming removed 5 bases from V and 6 bases from J; junction bases left unmatched: 2. The CDR3 covers 13 residues. The germline V gene has CDR1 SGHNT and CDR2 YENEEA.

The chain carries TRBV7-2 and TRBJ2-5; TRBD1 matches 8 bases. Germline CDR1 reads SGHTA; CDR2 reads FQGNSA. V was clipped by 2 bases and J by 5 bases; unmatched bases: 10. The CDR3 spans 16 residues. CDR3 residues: CASSLRSAGGWETQYF. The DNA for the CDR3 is TGTGCCAGCAGCTTAAGGAGCGCAGGGGGCTGGGAGACCCAGTACTTC.

CDR3 sequence reads: CASSLGGGAGQETQYF. Here the CDR3 DNA reads TGTGCCAGCAGCTTAGGAGGTGGGGCAGGCCAAGAGACCCAGTACTTC. V usage is TRBV11-2 and J usage is TRBJ2-5, with D perhaps TRBD1 (5 bases). The V gene lost 1 base and the J gene lost 1 base, with 13 bases spanning the gap. Germline loops: CDR1 SGHAT, CDR2 FQNNGV. The CDR3 sequence is 16 residues long.

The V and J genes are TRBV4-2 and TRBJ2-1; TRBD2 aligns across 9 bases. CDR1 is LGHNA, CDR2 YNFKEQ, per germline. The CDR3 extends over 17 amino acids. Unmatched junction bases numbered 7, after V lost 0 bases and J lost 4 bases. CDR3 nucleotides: TGTGCCAGCAGCCAAGAAGGCGGCGGGGGGGGATACAATGAGCAGTTCTTC. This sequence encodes CASSQEGGGGGYNEQFF.

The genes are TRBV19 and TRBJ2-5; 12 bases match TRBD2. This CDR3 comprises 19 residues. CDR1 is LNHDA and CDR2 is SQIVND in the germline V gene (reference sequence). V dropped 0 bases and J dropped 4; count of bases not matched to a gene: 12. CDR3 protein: CASSIDHSSGGALLETQYF. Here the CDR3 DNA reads TGTGCCAGTAGTATAGATCACTCTAGCGGGGGGGCTCTCCTAGAGACCCAGTACTTC.

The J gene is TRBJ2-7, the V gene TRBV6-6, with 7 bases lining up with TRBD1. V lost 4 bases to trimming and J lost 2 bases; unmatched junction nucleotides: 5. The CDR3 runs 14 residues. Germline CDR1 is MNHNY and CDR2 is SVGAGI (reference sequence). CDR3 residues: CASSFRTGPYEQYF. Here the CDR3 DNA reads TGTGCCAGCAGTTTCCGGACAGGTCCCTACGAGCAGTACTTC.

Here the CDR3 reads CAISVGARRGHGSPLHF. In DNA form, the CDR3 reads TGTGCCATCAGTGTTGGGGCACGCAGGGGGCATGGGTCACCCCTCCACTTT. The chain is built from TRBV10-3 and TRBJ1-6; 8 bases line up with TRBD1. Trimming cost V 4 bases and J 10 bases; bases outside gene matches: 15. The CDR3 totals 17 residues. CDR1 and CDR2 from the germline V gene are ENHRY and SYGVKD.

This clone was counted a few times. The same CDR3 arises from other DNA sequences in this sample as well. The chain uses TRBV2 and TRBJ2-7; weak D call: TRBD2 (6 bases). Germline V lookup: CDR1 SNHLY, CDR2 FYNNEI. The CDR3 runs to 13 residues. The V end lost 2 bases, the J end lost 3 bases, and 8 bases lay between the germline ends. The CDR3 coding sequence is TGTGCCAGCAGTGAAAGTAGCGGCTACGAGCAGTACTTC. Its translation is CASSESSGYEQYF.

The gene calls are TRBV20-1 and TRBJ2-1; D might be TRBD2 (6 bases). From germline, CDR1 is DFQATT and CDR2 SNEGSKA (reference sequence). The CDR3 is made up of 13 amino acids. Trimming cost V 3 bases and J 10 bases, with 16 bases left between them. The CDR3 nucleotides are TGCAGTGCTAGTACTGGGGGGTATGCGGAGCAGTTCTTC. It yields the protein CSASTGGYAEQFF.

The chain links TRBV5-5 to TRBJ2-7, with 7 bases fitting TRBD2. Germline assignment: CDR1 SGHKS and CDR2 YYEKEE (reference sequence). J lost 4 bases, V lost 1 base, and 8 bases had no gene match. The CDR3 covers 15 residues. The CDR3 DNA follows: TGTGCCAGCAGCTTGTTATCTAGCGGCTGGTACGAGCAGTACTTC. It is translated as CASSLLSSGWYEQYF.

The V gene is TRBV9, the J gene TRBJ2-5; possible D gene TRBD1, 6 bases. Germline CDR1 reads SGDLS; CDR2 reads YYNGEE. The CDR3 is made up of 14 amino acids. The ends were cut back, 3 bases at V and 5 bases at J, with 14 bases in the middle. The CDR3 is CASSDGTPTETQYF. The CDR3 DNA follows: TGTGCCAGCAGCGACGGGACACCCACGGAGACCCAGTACTTC.

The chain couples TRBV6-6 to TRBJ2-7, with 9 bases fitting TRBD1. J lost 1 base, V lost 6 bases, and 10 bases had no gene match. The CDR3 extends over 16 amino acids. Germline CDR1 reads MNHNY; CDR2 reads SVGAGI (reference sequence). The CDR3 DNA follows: TGTGCCAGCAGAAAAGGGGGACAGGGTCTATCCTACGAGCAGTACTTC. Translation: CASRKGGQGLSYEQYF.

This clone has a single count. In nucleotides, the CDR3 is TGTGCCAGCAGCTTAGGGGGAGCGGGGGGGCGAGGGAATGAGCAGTTCTTC. This sequence encodes CASSLGGAGGRGNEQFF. The chain couples TRBV11-2 to TRBJ2-1; 10 bases are shared with TRBD2. V lost 1 base to trimming and J lost 7 bases; unmatched junction nucleotides: 10. Germline-derived CDR1 and CDR2 are SGHAT and FQNNGV. This CDR3 spans 17 amino acids. Using reference TRBV11-2 and TRBJ2-1 for the parts outside the CDR3, the full variable domain is EAGVAQSPRYKIIEKRQSVAFWCNPISGHATLYWYQQILGQGPKLLIQFQNNGVVDDSQLPKDRFSAERLKGVDSTLKIQPAKLEDSAVYLCASSLGGAGGRGNEQFFGPGTRLTVL.

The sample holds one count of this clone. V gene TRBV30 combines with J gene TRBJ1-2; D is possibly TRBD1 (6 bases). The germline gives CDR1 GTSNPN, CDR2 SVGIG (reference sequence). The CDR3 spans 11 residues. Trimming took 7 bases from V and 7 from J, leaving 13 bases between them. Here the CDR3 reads CAFRGLGGYTF. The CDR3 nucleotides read TGTGCCTTCAGGGGATTGGGTGGCTACACCTTC.

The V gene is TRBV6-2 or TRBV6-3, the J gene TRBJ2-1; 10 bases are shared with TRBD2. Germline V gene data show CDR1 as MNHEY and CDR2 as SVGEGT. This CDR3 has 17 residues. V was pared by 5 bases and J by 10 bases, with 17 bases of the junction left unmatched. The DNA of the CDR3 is TGTGCCAGCAGTCCCCTTGCGGCTAGCGGGGGAAGGGGGGAGCAGTTCTTC. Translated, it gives CASSPLAASGGRGEQFF.

The CDR3 sequence is CASSQGYKDYGYTF. CDR3 in DNA: TGTGCCAGCTCACAGGGGTACAAGGACTATGGCTACACCTTC. The chain is built from TRBV18 and TRBJ1-2, with D possibly being TRBD1 (5 bases). CDR3 size: 14 residues. V lost 4 bases and J 3 bases, leaving 12 bases between the germline ends. From germline, CDR1 is KGHSH and CDR2 LQKENI.

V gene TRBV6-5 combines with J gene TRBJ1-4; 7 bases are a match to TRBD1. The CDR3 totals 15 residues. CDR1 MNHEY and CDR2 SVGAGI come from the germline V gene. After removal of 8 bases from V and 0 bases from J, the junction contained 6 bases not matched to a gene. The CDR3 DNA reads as TGTGCCAGCCGATCTCAGGGGGCAACTAATGAAAAACTGTTTTTT. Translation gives CASRSQGATNEKLFF.

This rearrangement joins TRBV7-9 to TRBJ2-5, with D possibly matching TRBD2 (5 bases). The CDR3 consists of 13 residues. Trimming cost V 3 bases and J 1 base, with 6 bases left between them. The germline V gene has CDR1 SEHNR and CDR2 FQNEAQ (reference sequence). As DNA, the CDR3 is TGTGCCAGCAGCTTGGGGAGCCAAGAGACCCAGTACTTC. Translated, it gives CASSLGSQETQYF.

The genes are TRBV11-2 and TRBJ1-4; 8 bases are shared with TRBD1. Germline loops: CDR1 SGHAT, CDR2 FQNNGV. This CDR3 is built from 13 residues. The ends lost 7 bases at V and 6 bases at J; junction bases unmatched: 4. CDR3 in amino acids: CASNTGGYEKLFF. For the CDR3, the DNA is TGTGCCAGCAACACAGGGGGTTATGAAAAACTGTTTTTT.

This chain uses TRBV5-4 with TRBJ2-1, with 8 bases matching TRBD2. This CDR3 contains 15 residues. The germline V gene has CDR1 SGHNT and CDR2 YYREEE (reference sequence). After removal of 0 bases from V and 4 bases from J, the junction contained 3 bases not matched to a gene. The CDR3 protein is CASSLASGGYNEQFF. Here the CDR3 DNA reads TGTGCCAGCAGCTTGGCCAGCGGGGGTTACAATGAGCAGTTCTTC.

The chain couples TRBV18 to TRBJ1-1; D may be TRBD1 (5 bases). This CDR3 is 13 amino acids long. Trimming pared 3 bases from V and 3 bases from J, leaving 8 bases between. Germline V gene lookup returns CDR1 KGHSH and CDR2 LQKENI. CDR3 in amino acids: CASSPVRDTEAFF. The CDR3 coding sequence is TGTGCCAGCTCACCGGTCAGGGACACTGAAGCTTTCTTT.

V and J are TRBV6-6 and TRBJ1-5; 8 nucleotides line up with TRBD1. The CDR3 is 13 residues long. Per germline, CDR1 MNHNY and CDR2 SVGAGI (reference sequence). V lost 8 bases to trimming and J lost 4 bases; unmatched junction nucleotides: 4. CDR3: CASLRQGNQPQHF. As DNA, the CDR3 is TGTGCCAGCCTAAGACAGGGGAATCAGCCCCAGCATTTT.